The 8 T cell receptor beta chains listed next were all sequenced from one sample in a study of CD8+ T cells in alopecia areata. RNA was isolated and reverse transcribed to cDNA, the sequencing template. Sequencing used immunoSEQ multiplex PCR; TCRdb keeps in-frame clones, though not all of them. Of 180,000 or so clones listed, around 58% are singletons. Treatment of the sample: oral pan-JAK inhibitor, 5-10 mg twice daily. The material was CD4+ T cells sorted from blood, obtained at approximately week 60, from a patient treated with tofacitinib. These TCRs come from a human donor with alopecia areata.

In this sample, this clone turned up many times. The V gene is TRBV2, the J gene TRBJ1-2; a possible D gene is TRBD1 (5 bases). Germline lookup yields CDR1 SNHLY and CDR2 FYNNEI. Trimming cost V 1 base and J 7 bases, with 16 bases left between them. The CDR3 loop spans 15 amino acids. The CDR3 sequence is CASSEDSPGGGGYTF. The CDR3 DNA is TGTGCCAGCAGTGAAGATTCGCCCGGCGGGGGTGGCTACACCTTC.

This CDR3 is CASSYPDRATQYF. CDR3 DNA: TGTGCCAGCAGTTACCCAGACAGGGCCACGCAGTATTTT. This sequence joins TRBV28 and TRBJ2-3, with 7 bases identical to TRBD1. V lost 4 bases and J lost 9; bases outside the gene matches: 7. Germline lookup yields CDR1 MDHEN and CDR2 SYDVKM. There are 13 residues in the CDR3.

J is TRBJ1-1 and V is TRBV29-1; the D gene is possibly TRBD1 (5 bases). The germline V and J ends were trimmed by 4 bases and 1 base, with 13 bases remaining between them. CDR3 size: 14 residues. From germline, CDR1 is SQVTM and CDR2 ANQGSEA. The CDR3 coding sequence is TGCAGCGTTGTCCGGACAACTTCGAACACTGAAGCTTTCTTT. It translates to CSVVRTTSNTEAFF.

The DNA for the CDR3 is TGTGCCTGGAGTGTACCTAAGACTAGCGGGAGGTACGAGCAGTACTTC. It translates to CAWSVPKTSGRYEQYF. V and J are TRBV30 and TRBJ2-7; 13 bases are a match to TRBD2. This CDR3 is 16 amino acids long. CDR1 and CDR2 from the germline V gene are GTSNPN and SVGIG (reference sequence). The trim removed 0 bases at V and 4 bases at J, leaving 6 bases unmatched.

V gene TRBV19 combines with J gene TRBJ1-2, with D tentatively TRBD1 (5 bases). V gave up 4 bases and J gave up 4 bases, with 10 bases separating them. This CDR3 comprises 13 residues. The germline V gene has CDR1 LNHDA and CDR2 SQIVND (reference sequence). The chain's CDR3 is CASSNRRVYGYTF. Here the CDR3 DNA reads TGTGCCAGTAGTAACAGGCGGGTCTATGGCTACACCTTC.

The V and J genes are TRBV6-5 and TRBJ2-5, with D perhaps TRBD2 (6 bases). This CDR3 is built from 13 residues. V was shortened by 5 bases and J by 5 bases, with 12 bases between the two germline ends. Germline V gives CDR1 MNHEY, CDR2 SVGAGI. Here the CDR3 reads CASSRPGGETQYF. The CDR3, as DNA: TGTGCCAGCAGTAGACCAGGAGGGGAGACCCAGTACTTC.

In nucleotides, the CDR3 is TGTGCCTGGAAAGGGCCAACCGAGCAGTACTTC. Its translation is CAWKGPTEQYF. The V and J genes are TRBV30 and TRBJ2-7; D is uncertain. The germline CDR1 and CDR2 sequences are GTSNPN and SVGIG (reference sequence). The V end lost 4 bases, the J end lost 6 bases, and 10 bases lay between the germline ends. The CDR3 extends over 11 amino acids.

The V gene is TRBV5-1, the J gene TRBJ2-5, with D tentatively TRBD2 (6 bases). This CDR3 is 15 amino acids long. The germline CDR1 and CDR2 sequences are SGHRS and YFSETQ. The V end lost 2 bases, the J end lost 2 bases, and 13 bases lay between the germline ends. The chain's CDR3 is CASSLTAGRQETQYF. For the CDR3, the DNA is TGCGCCAGCAGCTTAACGGCGGGGCGTCAAGAGACCCAGTACTTC.